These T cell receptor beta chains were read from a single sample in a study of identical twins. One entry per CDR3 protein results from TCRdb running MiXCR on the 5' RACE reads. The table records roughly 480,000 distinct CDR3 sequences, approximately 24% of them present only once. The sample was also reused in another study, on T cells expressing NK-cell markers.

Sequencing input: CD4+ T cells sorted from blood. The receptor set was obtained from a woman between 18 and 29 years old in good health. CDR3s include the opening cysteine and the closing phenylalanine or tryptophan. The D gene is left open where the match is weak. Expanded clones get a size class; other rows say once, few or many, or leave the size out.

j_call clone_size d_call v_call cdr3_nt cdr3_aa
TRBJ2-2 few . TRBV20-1 TGCAGTGCTCCGGGACGCGACACCGGGGAGCTGTTTTTT CSAPGRDTGELFF
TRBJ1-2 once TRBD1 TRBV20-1 TGCAGTGCTAGGGGGACAGGACTAAATGGCTACACCTTC CSARGTGLNGYTF
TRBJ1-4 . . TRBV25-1 TGTGCCAGCAGTGAATCCCCAGGAGTACGTAATGAAAAACTGTTTTTT CASSESPGVRNEKLFF
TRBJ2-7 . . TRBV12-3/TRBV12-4 TGTGCCAGCAGTTCCCCGGCTAGGGGCGAGCAGTACTTC CASSSPARGEQYF
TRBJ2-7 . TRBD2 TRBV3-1 TGTGCCTCAAACGGGGGGGACCCCTACGAGCAGTACTTC CASNGGDPYEQYF
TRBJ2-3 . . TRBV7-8 TGTGCCAGCGCGGGGCGCCTAACCACAGATACGCAGTATTTT CASAGRLTTDTQYF
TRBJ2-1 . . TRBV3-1 TGTGCCAGCTCCACTTGGGGGAATGAGCAGTTCTTC CASSTWGNEQFF
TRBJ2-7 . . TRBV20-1 TGCAGTGCTATAGTGGCGGGTTCCTACGAGCAGTACTTC CSAIVAGSYEQYF
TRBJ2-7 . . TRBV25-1 TGTGCCAGCAATGGACCGCGACCCTACGAGCAGTACTTC CASNGPRPYEQYF
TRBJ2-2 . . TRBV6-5 TGTGCCAGCAGTTATGCGGCTAAGAACACCGGGGAGCTGTTTTTT CASSYAAKNTGELFF
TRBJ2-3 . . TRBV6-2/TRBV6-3 TGTGCCAGCAAGGACAGACCAACAGATACGCAGTATTTT CASKDRPTDTQYF
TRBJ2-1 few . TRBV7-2 TGTGCCAGCAGCTTAGGCCCCAGCAACAATGAGCAGTTCTTC CASSLGPSNNEQFF
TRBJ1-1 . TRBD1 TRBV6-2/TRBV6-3 TGTGCCAGCAATAGACAGGGCTGGGCGTCCATGAACACTGAAGCTTTCTTT CASNRQGWASMNTEAFF
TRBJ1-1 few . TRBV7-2 TGTGCCAGCAGCCTGTACAGGGTTACTGAAGCTTTCTTT CASSLYRVTEAFF
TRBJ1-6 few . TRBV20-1 TGCAGTGCGGACCGGGACGGTAATTCACCCCTCCACTTT CSADRDGNSPLHF
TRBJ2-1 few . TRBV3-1 TGTGCCAGCAGCCAAGTCAGCAATGAGCAGTTCTTC CASSQVSNEQFF
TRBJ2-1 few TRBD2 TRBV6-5 TGTGCCAGCAGTTACCGGTACGGGGGGGTCGATGAGCAGTTCTTC CASSYRYGGVDEQFF
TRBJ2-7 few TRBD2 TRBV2 TGTGCCAGCACCCGGGAGGAAAGCTCCTACGAGCAGTACTTC CASTREESSYEQYF
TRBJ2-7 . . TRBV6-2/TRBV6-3 TGTGCCAGCAGTTACATGGTTGAGCAGTACTTC CASSYMVEQYF
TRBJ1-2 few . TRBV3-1 TGTGCCAGCAGCCAAGGGGCAGAAAGGCATGGCTACACCTTC CASSQGAERHGYTF
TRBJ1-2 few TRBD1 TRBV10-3 TGTGCCATCAGACAAGGGGGGACAGGCTATGGCTACACCTTC CAIRQGGTGYGYTF
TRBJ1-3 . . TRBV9 TGTGCCAGCAGCGTTCAAGGGGGCTCTGGAAACACCATATATTTT CASSVQGGSGNTIYF